The 9 T cell receptor beta chains presented below share a single source sample, sequenced in a study of blood T cell repertoires in COVID-19. Profiling relied on immunoSEQ multiplex PCR, and the TCRdb table lists in-frame clones only, not all of them. Here the sample spans tens of thousands of clones, around 86% being singletons. Sequencing used peripheral blood. Receptors were obtained from a man aged 50 or older with active COVID-19.

The gene calls are TRBV7-3 and TRBJ1-1, with 7 bases aligning to TRBD1. Germline CDR1 reads SGHTA; CDR2 reads FQGTGA. This CDR3 spans 13 amino acids. Trimming at V came to 3 bases and at J to 5 bases, leaving 3 bases not matched to a gene. CDR3 nucleotide sequence: TGTGCCAGCAGCTTTAAACAGGGGACTGAAGCTTTCTTT. Its protein is CASSFKQGTEAFF.

This clone was found a few times. V usage is TRBV18 and J usage is TRBJ2-1, with unresolved D. Germline-derived CDR1 and CDR2 are KGHSH and LQKENI. There are 15 residues in the CDR3. Trimming left V 3 bases short and J 1 base short, with 10 bases between. The CDR3 DNA follows: TGTGCCAGCTCACCGGGCCACCCGTCCTACAATGAGCAGTTCTTC. As protein: CASSPGHPSYNEQFF.

J is TRBJ2-1 and V is TRBV27; D may be TRBD1 (5 bases). From germline, CDR1 is MNHEY and CDR2 SMNVEV (reference sequence). This CDR3 is 14 amino acids long. V lost 5 bases to trimming and J lost 7 bases, with 15 bases between them. Here the CDR3 reads CASSPDSPGNEQFF. Written as DNA, the CDR3 is TGTGCCAGCAGTCCTGACTCCCCAGGGAATGAGCAGTTCTTC.

The V and J genes are TRBV24-1 and TRBJ1-2; TRBD1 aligns across 7 bases. With V trimmed by 3 bases and J by 2 bases, 2 bases remained unmatched. Germline CDR1 reads KGHDR; CDR2 reads SFDVKD. This CDR3 is 14 amino acids long. The CDR3 is CATSDPGQNYGYTF. The DNA of the CDR3 is TGTGCCACCAGTGATCCGGGACAGAACTATGGCTACACCTTC.

The chain is built from TRBV6-2 or TRBV6-3 and TRBJ1-2; the D is unclear. This CDR3 has 13 residues. Germline V gene data show CDR1 as MNHEY and CDR2 as SVGEGT. Trimming left V 0 bases short and J 7 bases short, with 9 bases between. In DNA form, the CDR3 reads TGTGCCAGCAGTTACTCGCCCGGAGGTGGCTACACCTTC. Its translation is CASSYSPGGGYTF.

This chain links TRBV10-3 with TRBJ2-1, with D hard to call. V lost 5 bases and J lost 8, with 7 bases in between. CDR1 and CDR2 from the germline V gene are ENHRY and SYGVKD. This CDR3 region has 11 residues. The CDR3 nucleotides read TGTGCCATCAGTTCGACTGATGAGCAGTTCTTC. Its protein is CAISSTDEQFF.

This chain connects TRBV27 to TRBJ2-7, with 9 bases that match TRBD1. CDR1 and CDR2 from the germline V gene are MNHEY and SMNVEV (reference sequence). This CDR3 contains 14 residues. V shed 2 bases, J shed 2 bases, and the junction held 1 base outside the gene matches. CDR3 DNA: TGTGCCAGCAGTTTAAGACAGGGGGCCTACGAGCAGTACTTC. This gives the protein CASSLRQGAYEQYF.

The J gene is TRBJ2-3, the V gene TRBV7-9, with TRBD2 identical over 11 bases. CDR1 SEHNR and CDR2 FQNEAQ come from the germline V gene (reference sequence). This CDR3 comprises 16 residues. The junction had 3 bases not matched to a gene; V was cut back by 4 bases and J by 0 bases. Here the CDR3 reads CASSSGTSGSTDTQYF. The DNA of the CDR3 is TGTGCCAGCAGCTCCGGGACTAGCGGTAGCACAGATACGCAGTATTTT.

The chain has TRBV9 and TRBJ2-7, with 9 bases lining up with TRBD1. CDR3 size: 13 residues. The V gene's germline CDR1 is SGDLS and CDR2 YYNGEE. Germline trimming cut 6 bases from V and 6 bases from J; bases unmatched to any gene: 7. This CDR3 reads CASNTGGVGEQYF. DNA of the CDR3: TGTGCCAGCAACACAGGGGGCGTGGGCGAGCAGTACTTC. The complete variable domain, with remaining parts taken from reference TRBV9 and TRBJ2-7, reads DSGVTQTPKHLITATGQRVTLRCSPRSGDLSVYWYQQSLDQGLQFLIQYYNGEERAKGNILERFSAQQFPDLHSELNLSSLELGDSALYFCASNTGGVGEQYFGPGTRLTVT.